The 4 T cell receptor beta chains below all came from one sample that was sequenced in a study of regulatory T cells in long-lasting Graves disease. Regarding time point: newly diagnosed GD, antithyroid drugs for less than 3 months. Making the TCR library involved RNA that had been extracted from PBMCs. The authors built TCR beta libraries using iRepertoire HTBI primers and Arm-PCR of CDR3 regions. A single record per CDR3 protein comes from TCRdb applying MiXCR to the multiplex PCR reads. Here the sample spans roughly 610,000 distinct CDR3 sequences, 15% to 20% being singletons. Another study also made use of these data, one on T cells in Graves' hyperthyroidism and ophthalmopathy.

The source was peripheral blood mononuclear cells (PBMCs), collected at new diagnosis, from a patient treated with antithyroid drugs. These receptor sequences come from a man aged 18 to 35 with Graves disease.

In this sample, this clonotype turned up a few times. The V call is TRBV28, the J call TRBJ2-7; TRBD2 aligns across 12 bases. Losses at the gene ends were 5 bases for V and 4 bases for J; bases not matched to a gene: 21. Germline-derived CDR1 and CDR2 are MDHEN and SYDVKM. The CDR3 contains 20 residues. The CDR3 DNA reads TGTGCCAGCAGTGCCCCTTCATCTCTAGCGGGAGGGCCGGTGGAGTACGAGCAGTACTTC. Amino acid sequence: CASSAPSSLAGGPVEYEQYF.

The V and J genes are TRBV30 and TRBJ1-3; TRBD1 aligns across 9 bases. The CDR3 runs to 13 residues. J gave up 4 bases and V 5 bases, and 3 bases lay outside the gene matches. Looked up from germline, CDR1 is GTSNPN and CDR2 is SVGIG (reference sequence). The CDR3 loop reads CAWSQGAGNTIYF. The DNA for the CDR3 is TGTGCCTGGTCACAGGGGGCCGGAAACACCATATATTTT.

This clonotype appeared many times. CDR3 region: CASIGAVTNYGYTF. CDR3 bases: TGTGCCAGCATAGGGGCAGTCACTAACTATGGCTACACCTTC. V is TRBV2 and J is TRBJ1-2; D possibly corresponds to TRBD1 (5 bases). Germline V gene sequence: CDR1 SNHLY, CDR2 FYNNEI. This CDR3 has 14 residues. Trimming removed 7 bases at V and 0 bases at J, with 12 bases between.

This clonotype was recorded at least ten times. This chain uses TRBV7-3 with TRBJ2-3; TRBD1 aligns across 9 bases. The CDR3 has 15 residues. Germline lookup yields CDR1 SGHTA and CDR2 FQGTGA. The ends lost 5 bases at V and 4 bases at J; junction bases unmatched: 7. In nucleotides, the CDR3 is TGTGCCAGCAGCCCACAGGGGGCGCGGGCAGATACGCAGTATTTT. It codes for CASSPQGARADTQYF.